Each of the 13 T cell receptor beta chains below was sequenced from the same sample in a study of CD8+ T cells in alopecia areata. Extraction and reverse transcription of RNA yielded cDNA as the sequencing template. TCRdb's copy holds only in-frame clones and misses some; the assay was immunoSEQ multiplex PCR. The table records around 150,000 clones, around two thirds of them present only once. Sequencing input: CD8+ T cells sorted from blood. These TCRs come from a human donor in good health.

V usage is TRBV29-1 and J usage is TRBJ2-1; no clear D gene. This CDR3 contains 10 residues. CDR1 and CDR2 from the germline V gene are SQVTM and ANQGSEA. Trimming took 0 bases from V and 9 from J, leaving 3 bases between them. The CDR3 reads CSVEDTEQFF. The CDR3 DNA is TGCAGCGTTGAAGACACTGAGCAGTTCTTC.

The chain has TRBV11-2 and TRBJ2-2; possible D gene TRBD2, 6 bases. Germline assignment: CDR1 SGHAT and CDR2 FQNNGV. This CDR3 comprises 16 residues. Trimming shortened V by 2 bases and J by 1 base, and 11 bases separated the two germline ends. CDR3: CASSLSSSGNTGELFF. Written as DNA, the CDR3 is TGTGCCAGCAGCTTATCGAGTAGCGGGAACACCGGGGAGCTGTTTTTT.

V usage is TRBV28 and J usage is TRBJ2-7; D unresolved. V was shortened by 3 bases and J by 6 bases, with 9 bases between the two germline ends. CDR3 size: 12 residues. In germline, CDR1 is MDHEN, CDR2 SYDVKM. Written as DNA, the CDR3 is TGTGCCAGCAGTTTGGCTGAAGGCGAGCAGTACTTC. Translating gives CASSLAEGEQYF. Complete variable domain (other parts from reference TRBV28 and TRBJ2-7): DVKVTQSSRYLVKRTGEKVFLECVQDMDHENMFWYRQDPGLGLRLIYFSYDVKMKEKGDIPEGYSVSREKKERFSLILESASTNQTSMYLCASSLAEGEQYFGPGTRLTVT.

The sample holds one count of this clone. The chain has TRBV7-8 and TRBJ2-5, with 9 bases that match TRBD2. Germline CDR1 is SGHVS and CDR2 is FQNEAQ. This CDR3 comprises 12 residues. V shed 7 bases and J 4 bases; nucleotides not matched to a gene: 1. The CDR3: CASTGLAETQYF. DNA of the CDR3: TGTGCCAGCACGGGACTAGCAGAGACCCAGTACTTC.

As to this clone: An end of the junction differs from the germline gene, which may be a read error. The sample has other DNA sequences that encode this CDR3 too. The chain is built from TRBV29-1 and TRBJ2-6, with D hard to call. This CDR3 region has 16 residues. Germline V gene data show CDR1 as SQVTM and CDR2 as ANQGSEA. Here the CDR3 DNA reads TGCAGCGTTGAGGTCCGTAGTAGCTCTGGAGCCAACGTCCTGACTTTC. Amino acid sequence: CSVEVRSSSGANVLTF.

V gene TRBV29-1 combines with J gene TRBJ2-2, with D possibly matching TRBD2 (6 bases). CDR3 length equals 16 residues. V was cut by 2 bases and J by 0 bases, with 13 bases left in between. Germline V lookup: CDR1 SQVTM, CDR2 ANQGSEA. Here the CDR3 reads CSVELLGGANTGELFF. The CDR3 DNA follows: TGCAGCGTTGAACTTCTGGGGGGAGCGAACACCGGGGAGCTGTTTTTT.

The chain joins TRBV29-1 to TRBJ2-7; the D gene is possibly TRBD1 (6 bases). The CDR3 runs to 14 residues. Trimming removed 1 base at V and 5 bases at J, with 15 bases between. Germline-derived CDR1 and CDR2 are SQVTM and ANQGSEA. The CDR3 DNA sequence: TGCAGCGTTGAAGGTGGGCAGGGGTTTAACGAGCAGTACTTC. Residues: CSVEGGQGFNEQYF.

V and J are TRBV30 and TRBJ2-7, with D perhaps assigned TRBD1 or TRBD2 (6 bases each). Germline CDR1 reads GTSNPN; CDR2 reads SVGIG (reference sequence). V was cut by 7 bases and J by 2 bases, with 12 bases left in between. This CDR3 contains 12 residues. The CDR3 nucleotides read TGTGCCTACTGGGGGGCTACCTACGAGCAGTACTTC. Its translation: CAYWGATYEQYF.

V usage is TRBV9 and J usage is TRBJ2-1; 10 bases fit TRBD1. Germline V gene lookup returns CDR1 SGDLS and CDR2 YYNGEE. This CDR3 is 16 amino acids long. V lost 2 bases to trimming and J lost 4 bases; unmatched junction nucleotides: 6. In nucleotides, the CDR3 is TGTGCCAGCAGCGTGCATCGACAGGGGGCGTACAATGAGCAGTTCTTC. The encoded protein is CASSVHRQGAYNEQFF.

The chain recombines TRBV25-1 with TRBJ2-5; 7 nucleotides match TRBD1. The J segment lost 5 bases and the V segment lost 8 bases, leaving 11 bases of the junction unmatched. The length of the CDR3 is 14 residues. The germline V gene encodes CDR1 MGHDK and CDR2 SYGVNS. CDR3 nucleotide sequence: TGTGCCAGCGGGCAAGACAGGGTTGGGGAGACCCAGTACTTC. Protein: CASGQDRVGETQYF.

This clone was picked up a small number of times. This chain connects TRBV23-1 to TRBJ2-2; D may correspond to TRBD1 or TRBD2 (5 bases each). TRBV23-1 is filed as an ORF, its function uncertain. CDR3 length: 15 amino acids. V was clipped by 7 bases and J by 6 bases, with 18 bases between them. For the CDR3, the DNA is TGCGCCAGCAAGACGGGGCGTAGAAAGGCCGGGGAGCTGTTTTTT. Translation gives CASKTGRRKAGELFF.

V usage is TRBV27 and J usage is TRBJ2-3; D ambiguous. V was cut by 2 bases and J by 4 bases, with 7 bases left in between. Germline assignment: CDR1 MNHEY and CDR2 SMNVEV (reference sequence). This CDR3 contains 13 residues. The CDR3 reads CASSLAPSDTQYF. Written as DNA, the CDR3 is TGTGCCAGCAGTTTAGCCCCATCAGATACGCAGTATTTT.

The gene calls are TRBV27 and TRBJ2-7; tentative D call: TRBD2 (5 bases). The CDR3 length is 13 residues. CDR1 is MNHEY, CDR2 SMNVEV, per germline (reference sequence). The V end was cut by 4 bases, the J end by 6 bases, with 13 bases between. The CDR3 nucleotides are TGTGCCAGCAGTTATGGACTTGGGTCCGAGCAGTACTTC. It specifies CASSYGLGSEQYF.